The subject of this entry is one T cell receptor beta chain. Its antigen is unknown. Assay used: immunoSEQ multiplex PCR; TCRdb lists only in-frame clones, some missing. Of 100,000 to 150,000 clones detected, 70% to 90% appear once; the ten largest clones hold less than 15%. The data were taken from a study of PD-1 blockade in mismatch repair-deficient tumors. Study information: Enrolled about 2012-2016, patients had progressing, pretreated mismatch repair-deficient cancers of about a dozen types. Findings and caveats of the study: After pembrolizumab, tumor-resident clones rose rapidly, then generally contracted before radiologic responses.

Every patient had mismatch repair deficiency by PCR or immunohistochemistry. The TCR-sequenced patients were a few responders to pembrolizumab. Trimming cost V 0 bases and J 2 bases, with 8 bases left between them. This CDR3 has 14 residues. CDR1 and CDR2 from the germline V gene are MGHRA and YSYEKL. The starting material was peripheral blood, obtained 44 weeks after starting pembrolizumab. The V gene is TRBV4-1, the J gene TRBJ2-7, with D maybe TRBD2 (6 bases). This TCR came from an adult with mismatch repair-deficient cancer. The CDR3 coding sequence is TGCGCCAGCAGCCAAGAGGGGGGAACCTACGAGCAGTACTTC. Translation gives CASSQEGGTYEQYF.